This T cell receptor (beta chain) came from a study of shared clonotypes between healthy human individuals. Study conclusions and caveats: Collection of samples was limited to blood; tissue repertoires likely differ.

Donors, without exception, were Caucasian adults residing in Nashville, Tennessee. TCRdb's copy holds only in-frame clones and misses some; the assay was immunoSEQ multiplex PCR. The data hold about 1 million clones, with 65% to 80% observed a single time. The CDR3 is made up of 15 amino acids. CDR1 SGHRS and CDR2 YFSETQ come from the germline V gene. With V trimmed by 3 bases and J by 5 bases, 6 bases remained unmatched. About this clone itself: Antigen specificity is unknown.

The specimen sequenced was memory CD4+ T cells sorted from blood. As for subset: CD45RA-negative fraction. This chain joins TRBV5-1 and TRBJ2-1, with 9 positions matching TRBD1. The origin of this receptor is a man younger than 35 in good health. The CDR3 DNA is TGCGCCAGCAGCTGGACCGGACAGGGGCACAATGAGCAGTTCTTC. Translation gives CASSWTGQGHNEQFF.